The present T cell receptor beta chain was sequenced within a study of CD8+ T cells in alopecia areata. Study-level information: Skin grafts from roughly 6-12-month-old C3H/HeJ donors with spontaneous alopecia were placed on roughly 6-10-week-old female C3H/HeJ mice.

The authors extracted RNA and reverse transcribed it into cDNA as the sequencing template. Generated by immunoSEQ multiplex PCR, the TCRdb table keeps only in-frame clones and is missing some. The data show around 290,000 clones, with none appearing a single time. Cells that came from pooled cutaneous lymph nodes were sorted using CD4, CD8alpha, NKG2D, NKG2ACE and other markers. This CDR3 has 16 amino acids. CDR1 is NNHNN, CDR2 SYGAGS, per germline (reference sequence). V lost 0 bases and J lost 3; bases outside the gene matches: 3. This clone was seen only a few times. Mouse gene names apply. The read ends 4 residues early relative to the CDR3; the germline J gene fills the gap.

The TCR originated in a C3H/HeJ mouse with alopecia areata. MHC haplotype of the strain: H2-k. The chain has TRBV13-2 and TRBJ2-1, with 10 positions matching TRBD2. Material: CD4+ T cells sorted from a lymph node. The DNA read from the CDR3 is TGTGCCAGCGGTGATGCTGGGGGGGCGCGCTATGCT. This codes for CASGDAGGARYA. The complete CDR3 reads CASGDAGGARYAEQFF.